This T cell receptor beta chain is from a study of shared clonotypes between healthy human individuals. Sequencing used immunoSEQ multiplex PCR; TCRdb keeps in-frame clones, though not all of them. The sample holds 2,500,000 or so clones, less than 95% seen once. CDR3 length equals 14 residues. Germline V gives CDR1 MDHEN, CDR2 SYDVKM. V lost 7 bases and J 1 base, leaving 11 bases between the germline ends. The chain has TRBV28 and TRBJ1-5; D is perhaps TRBD1 (5 bases). The sample consisted of naive CD4+ T cells from PBMCs. Subset denoted: CD45RA+ positively selected. This TCR derives from a man younger than 35 in good health. Some clones in this sample may be carry-over from other donors' samples. CDR3 nucleotides: TGTGCCAGCAATGAGGGGAGCAGCAATCAGCCCCAGCATTTT. It is translated as CASNEGSSNQPQHF.